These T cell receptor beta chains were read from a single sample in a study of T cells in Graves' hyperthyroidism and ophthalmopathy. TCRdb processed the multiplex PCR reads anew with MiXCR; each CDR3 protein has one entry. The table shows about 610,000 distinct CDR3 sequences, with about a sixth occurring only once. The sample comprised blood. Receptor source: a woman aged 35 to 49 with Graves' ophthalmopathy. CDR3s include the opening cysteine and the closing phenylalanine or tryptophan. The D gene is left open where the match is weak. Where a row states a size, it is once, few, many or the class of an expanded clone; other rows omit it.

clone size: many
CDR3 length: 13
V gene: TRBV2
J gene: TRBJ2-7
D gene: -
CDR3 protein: CASSQDSPYEQYF
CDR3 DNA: TGTGCCAGCAGCCAGGACAGTCCCTACGAGCAGTACTTC

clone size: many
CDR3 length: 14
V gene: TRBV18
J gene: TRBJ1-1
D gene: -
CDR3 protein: CASSPSGLNTEAFF
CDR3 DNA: TGTGCCAGCTCACCCTCCGGACTAAACACTGAAGCTTTCTTT

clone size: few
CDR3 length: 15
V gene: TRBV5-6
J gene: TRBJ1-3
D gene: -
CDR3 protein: CASSLSRSTGNTIYF
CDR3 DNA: TGTGCCAGCAGCTTATCGAGGTCGACAGGAAACACCATATATTTT

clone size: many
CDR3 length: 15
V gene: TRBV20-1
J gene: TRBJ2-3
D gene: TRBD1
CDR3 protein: CSARGWGTGTDTQYF
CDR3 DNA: TGCAGTGCTAGAGGGTGGGGGACAGGCACAGATACGCAGTATTTT

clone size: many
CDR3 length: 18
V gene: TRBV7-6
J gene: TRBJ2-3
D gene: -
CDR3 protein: CASSLEGEGSGSTDTQYF
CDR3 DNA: TGTGCCAGCAGCTTAGAGGGGGAGGGGAGCGGGAGCACAGATACGCAGTATTTT

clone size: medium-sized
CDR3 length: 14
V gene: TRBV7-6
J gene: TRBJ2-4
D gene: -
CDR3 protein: CASTTPLAKNIQYF
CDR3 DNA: TGTGCCAGCACGACACCCCTGGCCAAAAACATTCAGTACTTC

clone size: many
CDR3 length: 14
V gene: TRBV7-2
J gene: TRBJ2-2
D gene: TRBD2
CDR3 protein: CASSRSGTAGELFF
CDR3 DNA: TGTGCCAGCAGCCGAAGCGGGACGGCCGGGGAGCTGTTTTTT

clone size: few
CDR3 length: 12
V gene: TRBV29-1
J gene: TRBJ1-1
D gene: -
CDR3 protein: CSVMNRNTEAFF
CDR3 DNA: TGCAGCGTTATGAATAGGAACACTGAAGCTTTCTTT

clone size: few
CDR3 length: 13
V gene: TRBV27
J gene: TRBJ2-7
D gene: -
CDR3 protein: CASSQDGSIEQYF
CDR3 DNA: TGTGCCAGCAGTCAGGACGGATCCATAGAGCAGTACTTC

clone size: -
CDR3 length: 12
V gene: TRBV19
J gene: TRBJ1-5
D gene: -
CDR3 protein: CASSIGTQPQHF
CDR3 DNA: TGTGCCAGTAGTATAGGAACTCAGCCCCAGCATTTT

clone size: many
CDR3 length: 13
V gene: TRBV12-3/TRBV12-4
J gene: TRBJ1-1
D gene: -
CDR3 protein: CASSFSPNTEAFF
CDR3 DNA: TGTGCCAGCAGTTTTTCACCGAACACTGAAGCTTTCTTT

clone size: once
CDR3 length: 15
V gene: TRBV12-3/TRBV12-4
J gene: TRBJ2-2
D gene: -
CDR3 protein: CASGGRGSNTGELFF
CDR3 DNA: TGTGCCAGCGGGGGACGGGGGTCGAACACCGGGGAGCTGTTTTTT

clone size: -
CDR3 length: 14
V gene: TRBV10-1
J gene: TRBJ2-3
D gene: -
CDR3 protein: CARNVAGGTDTQYF
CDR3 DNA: TGCGCCCGCAATGTAGCTGGGGGCACAGATACGCAGTATTTT

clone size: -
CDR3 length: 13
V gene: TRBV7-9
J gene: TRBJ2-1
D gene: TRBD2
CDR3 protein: CASRVGGNNEQFF
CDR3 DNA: TGTGCCAGCAGGGTGGGGGGGAACAATGAGCAGTTCTTC

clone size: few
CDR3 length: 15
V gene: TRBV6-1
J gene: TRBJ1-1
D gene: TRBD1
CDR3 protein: CASRDRYRGMSEAFF
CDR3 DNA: TGTGCCAGCAGAGACCGTTACAGGGGTATGTCTGAAGCTTTCTTT

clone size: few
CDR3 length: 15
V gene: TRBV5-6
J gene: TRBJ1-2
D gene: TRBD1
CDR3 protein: CASSLLTGANYGYTF
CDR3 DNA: TGTGCCAGCAGCCTACTGACAGGGGCAAACTATGGCTACACCTTC

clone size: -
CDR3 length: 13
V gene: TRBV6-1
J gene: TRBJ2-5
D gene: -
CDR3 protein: CASSEAPEWTQYF
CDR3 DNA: TGTGCCAGCAGTGAAGCGCCGGAGTGGACCCAGTACTTC

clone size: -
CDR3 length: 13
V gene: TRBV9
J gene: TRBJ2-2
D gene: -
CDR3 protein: CASSVVYTGELFF
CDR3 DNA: TGTGCCAGCAGCGTAGTCTACACCGGGGAGCTGTTTTTT

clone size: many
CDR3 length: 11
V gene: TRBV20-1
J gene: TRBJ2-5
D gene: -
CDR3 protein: CSLIKQETQYF
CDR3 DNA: TGCAGTTTGATCAAGCAGGAGACCCAGTACTTC

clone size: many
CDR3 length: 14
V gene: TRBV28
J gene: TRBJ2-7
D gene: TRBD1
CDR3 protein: CASTRGDRVKEQYF
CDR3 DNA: TGTGCCAGCACCCGGGGGGACAGGGTTAAAGAGCAGTACTTC

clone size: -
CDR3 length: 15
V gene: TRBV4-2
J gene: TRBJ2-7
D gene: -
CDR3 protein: CASSQAGRQYYEQYF
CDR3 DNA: TGTGCCAGCAGCCAAGCGGGTCGTCAATATTACGAGCAGTACTTC

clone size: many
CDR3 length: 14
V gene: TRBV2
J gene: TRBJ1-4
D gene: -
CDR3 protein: CASEKNSGAEKLFF
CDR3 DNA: TGTGCCAGCGAGAAGAACTCTGGGGCCGAAAAACTGTTTTTT

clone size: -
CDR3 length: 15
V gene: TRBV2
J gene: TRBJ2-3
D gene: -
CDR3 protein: CASRVAAASTDTQYF
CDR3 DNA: TGTGCCAGCAGAGTCGCGGCAGCTAGCACAGATACGCAGTATTTT

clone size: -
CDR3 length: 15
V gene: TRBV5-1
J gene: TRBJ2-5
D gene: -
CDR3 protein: CASSSSRYHQETQYF
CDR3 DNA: TGCGCCAGCAGCTCGAGCAGGTATCACCAAGAGACCCAGTACTTC

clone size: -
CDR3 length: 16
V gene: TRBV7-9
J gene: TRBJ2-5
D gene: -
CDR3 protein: CASSARRLTGQETQYF
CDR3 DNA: TGTGCCAGCAGCGCACGCAGACTGACGGGTCAAGAGACCCAGTACTTC

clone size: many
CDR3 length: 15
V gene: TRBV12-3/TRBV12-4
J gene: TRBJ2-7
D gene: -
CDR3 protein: CASSSAGTLGGEQYF
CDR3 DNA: TGTGCCAGCAGTTCGGCGGGGACGTTAGGAGGCGAGCAGTACTTC

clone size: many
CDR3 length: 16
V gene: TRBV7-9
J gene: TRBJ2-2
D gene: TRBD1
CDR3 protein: CASSTYRGLNTGELFF
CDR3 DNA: TGTGCCAGCAGCACGTACAGGGGGCTGAACACCGGGGAGCTGTTTTTT

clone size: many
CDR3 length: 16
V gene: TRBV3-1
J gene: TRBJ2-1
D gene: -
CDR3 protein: CASSQRGGSSYNEQFF
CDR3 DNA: TGTGCCAGCAGCCAGAGGGGGGGGAGCTCCTACAATGAGCAGTTCTTC

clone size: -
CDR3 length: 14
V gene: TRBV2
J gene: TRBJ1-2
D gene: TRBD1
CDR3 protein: CASIGQGAWGGYTF
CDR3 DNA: TGTGCCAGCATTGGACAGGGGGCATGGGGCGGCTACACCTTC

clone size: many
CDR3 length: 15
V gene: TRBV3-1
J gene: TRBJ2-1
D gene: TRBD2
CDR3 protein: CASSLSTSASGEQFF
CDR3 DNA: TGTGCCAGCAGCCTTTCGACTAGCGCCAGTGGCGAGCAGTTCTTC

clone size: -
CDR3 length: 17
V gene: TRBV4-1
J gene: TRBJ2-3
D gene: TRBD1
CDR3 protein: CASSQGVTGVGTDTQYF
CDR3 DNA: TGCGCCAGCAGCCAGGGGGTTACAGGGGTGGGCACAGATACGCAGTATTTT

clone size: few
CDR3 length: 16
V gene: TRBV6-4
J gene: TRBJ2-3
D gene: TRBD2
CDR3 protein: CASSDTGTSGTDTQYF
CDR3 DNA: TGTGCCAGCAGTGACACAGGGACTAGCGGCACAGATACGCAGTATTTT

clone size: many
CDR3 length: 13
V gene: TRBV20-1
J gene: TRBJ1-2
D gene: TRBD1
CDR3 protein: CSARPRDREGYTF
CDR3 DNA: TGCAGTGCTAGACCCCGGGACAGGGAGGGCTACACCTTC

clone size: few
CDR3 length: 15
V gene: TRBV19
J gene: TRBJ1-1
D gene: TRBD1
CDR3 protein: CASSREPQGDTEAFF
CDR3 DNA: TGTGCCAGTAGTCGCGAGCCCCAGGGGGACACTGAAGCTTTCTTT

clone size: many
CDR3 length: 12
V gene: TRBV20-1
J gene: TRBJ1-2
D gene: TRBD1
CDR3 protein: CSASDRVYGYTF
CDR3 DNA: TGCAGTGCTAGCGACAGGGTATATGGCTACACCTTC

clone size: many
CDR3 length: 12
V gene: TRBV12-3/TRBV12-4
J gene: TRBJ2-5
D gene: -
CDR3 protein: CASSTLQETQYF
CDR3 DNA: TGTGCCAGCAGCACACTACAAGAGACCCAGTACTTC

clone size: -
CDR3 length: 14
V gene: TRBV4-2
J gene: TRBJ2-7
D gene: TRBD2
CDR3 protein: CASSPGRGGYEQYF
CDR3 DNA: TGTGCCAGCAGCCCGGGGCGGGGGGGCTACGAGCAGTACTTC

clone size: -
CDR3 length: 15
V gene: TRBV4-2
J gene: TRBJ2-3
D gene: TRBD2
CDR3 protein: CASSQSLAGTDTQYF
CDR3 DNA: TGTGCCAGCAGCCAAAGTCTAGCGGGCACAGATACGCAGTATTTT

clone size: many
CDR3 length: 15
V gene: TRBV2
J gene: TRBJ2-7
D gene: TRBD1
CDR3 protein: CASSEAWDRVTEQYF
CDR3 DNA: TGTGCCAGCAGTGAAGCGTGGGACAGGGTTACCGAGCAGTACTTC

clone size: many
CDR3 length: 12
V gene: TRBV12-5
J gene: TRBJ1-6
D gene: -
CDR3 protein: CASGLDSSPLHF
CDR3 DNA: TGTGCTAGTGGTTTGGACAGCTCACCCCTCCACTTT

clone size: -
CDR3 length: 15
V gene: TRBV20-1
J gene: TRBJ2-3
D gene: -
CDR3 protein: CSARDLGEATDTQYF
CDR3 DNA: TGCAGTGCTAGAGATCTTGGGGAGGCGACAGATACGCAGTATTTT

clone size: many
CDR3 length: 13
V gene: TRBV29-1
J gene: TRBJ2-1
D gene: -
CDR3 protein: CSVRAFPINEQFF
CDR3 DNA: TGCAGCGTTAGAGCTTTTCCGATCAATGAGCAGTTCTTC